This TCR beta chain originates from a study of CD8 T cells in ankylosing spondylitis. This CDR3 spans 14 amino acids. The J segment lost 0 bases and the V segment lost 7 bases, leaving 3 bases of the junction unmatched. Germline-derived CDR1 and CDR2 are KGHDR and SFDVKD. Study results and limitations: Matched ankylosing spondylitis synovial fluid reportedly showed significant enrichment of disease-linked clones. Several of the motif variants were reported before in synovial fluid and blood from reactive arthritis.

This clonotype was counted many times. Its target is unknown. With molecular barcodes, quantitative 5'-RACE was used to make the TCR beta libraries. Each CDR3 protein gets one entry after TCRdb re-called the 5' RACE reads with MiXCR. This table has 130,000 or so distinct CDR3 sequences, over 9.5% appearing once. The TCR comes from a female donor with ankylosing spondylitis or in good health (not recorded which). Sequencing was carried out using blood, either unsorted or a sorted T cell fraction (not recorded which). This chain connects TRBV24-1 to TRBJ2-3, with 7 bases matching TRBD1. The CDR3 region is CATRGTASTDTQYF. In nucleotides, the CDR3 is TGTGCCACCAGAGGGACAGCTAGCACAGATACGCAGTATTTT.